These T cell receptor beta chains were read from a single sample in a study of beta chain features in type 1 diabetes. This table comes from immunoSEQ multiplex PCR, and its TCRdb copy is limited to in-frame clones, with some not included. Of about 220,000 clones listed, about 11% are singletons. Source material: central memory CD4+ T cells from blood. All receptors come from a man aged 18 to 30 in good health. CDR3s include the opening cysteine and the closing phenylalanine or tryptophan. A D gene is named only where the DNA matches it firmly. Rows give clone size only sometimes, using once, few, many, or a class for an expanded clone.

.	TRBJ2-3	.	TRBV11-1	CASSLGLWDTQYF	TGTGCCAGCAGCTTAGGGTTGTGGGATACGCAGTATTTT
TRBD2	TRBJ2-3	.	TRBV6-6	CASNTREGLNTQYF	TGTGCCAGCAATACGCGGGAGGGCCTGAATACGCAGTATTTT
.	TRBJ2-2	few	TRBV5-1	CASSLAGFGELFF	TGCGCCAGCAGCTTGGCCGGGTTCGGGGAGCTGTTTTTT
TRBD1	TRBJ1-2	.	TRBV10-3	CAITQGQANYGYTF	TGTGCCATCACCCAAGGACAGGCGAACTATGGCTACACCTTC
.	TRBJ2-7	.	TRBV2	CASSVEQIYEQYF	TGTGCCAGCAGTGTAGAACAAATCTACGAGCAGTACTTC
.	TRBJ1-1	few	TRBV27	CASRLYGGATEAFF	TGTGCCAGCAGACTCTACGGGGGGGCCACTGAAGCTTTCTTT
TRBD1	TRBJ2-5	many	TRBV28	CASSWTGMGETQYF	TGTGCCAGCAGTTGGACAGGAATGGGGGAGACCCAGTACTTC
TRBD2	TRBJ2-4	.	TRBV2	CASSPRRQGLVAKNIQYF	TGTGCCAGCAGTCCCCGTAGGCAGGGACTAGTGGCCAAAAACATTCAGTACTTC
TRBD2	TRBJ2-5	few	TRBV5-6	CASSLVLAGYQETQYF	TGTGCCAGCAGCTTGGTACTAGCGGGGTACCAAGAGACCCAGTACTTC
.	TRBJ2-7	few	TRBV28	CASSFAQGNLVIHEQYF	TGTGCCAGCAGTTTTGCGCAAGGGAATCTAGTTATCCACGAGCAGTACTTC
.	TRBJ2-5	few	TRBV7-2	CASSLKETQYF	TGTGCCAGCAGCTTGAAAGAGACCCAGTACTTC
.	TRBJ2-5	.	TRBV29-1	CSAGPGQETQYF	TGCAGCGCTGGGCCGGGCCAAGAGACCCAGTACTTC
.	TRBJ2-5	few	TRBV5-1	CASSLGPQETQYF	TGCGCCAGCAGCTTGGGACCGCAAGAGACCCAGTACTTC
.	TRBJ2-1	few	TRBV7-9	CASSLRAGGDEQFF	TGTGCCAGCAGCTTAAGGGCTGGGGGCGATGAGCAGTTCTTC
.	TRBJ2-3	many	TRBV4-3	CASSQGLADTQYF	TGCGCCAGCAGCCAAGGACTAGCAGATACGCAGTATTTT
TRBD1	TRBJ2-1	.	TRBV6-6	CASGTGSYNEQFF	TGTGCCAGCGGGACAGGGAGCTACAATGAGCAGTTCTTC
.	TRBJ1-1	.	TRBV28	CASRYNRVGEAFF	TGTGCCAGCAGGTATAACAGGGTCGGTGAAGCTTTCTTT
.	TRBJ2-6	.	TRBV28	CASSSLSGANVLTF	TGTGCCAGCAGTTCCCTCTCTGGGGCCAACGTCCTGACTTTC
.	TRBJ1-2	.	TRBV6-5	CASSYSTRDSHGYTF	TGTGCCAGCAGTTACTCGACCAGGGACTCTCATGGCTACACCTTC
TRBD2	TRBJ2-3	.	TRBV30	CAWSREGPDTQYF	TGTGCCTGGAGTCGGGAGGGCCCCGATACGCAGTATTTT
TRBD1	TRBJ2-1	.	TRBV6-5	CASSGRDRATNEQFF	TGTGCCAGCAGTGGGAGGGACAGGGCAACGAATGAGCAGTTCTTC
.	TRBJ2-7	many	TRBV6-1	CASTRGQVKSEQYF	TGTGCCAGCACCCGGGGGCAGGTTAAAAGCGAGCAGTACTTC
.	TRBJ2-3	few	TRBV6-5	CASSYSPDGTDTQYF	TGTGCCAGCAGTTACTCTCCGGATGGGACAGATACGCAGTATTTT
.	TRBJ2-1	.	TRBV10-3	CAISESGRGGDEQFF	TGTGCCATCAGTGAGTCGGGCCGGGGAGGCGATGAGCAGTTCTTC
.	TRBJ2-7	many	TRBV15	CATSRDPSRSEQYF	TGTGCCACCAGCAGAGACCCTAGCAGAAGCGAGCAGTACTTC
.	TRBJ1-4	.	TRBV28	CASSSNRVGKLFF	TGTGCCAGCAGTTCTAACAGGGTCGGGAAACTGTTTTTT
.	TRBJ2-7	.	TRBV14	CASSQGWGGSYEQYF	TGTGCCAGCAGCCAAGGGTGGGGCGGATCCTACGAGCAGTACTTC
.	TRBJ1-1	few	TRBV9	CASSAVGRNTEAFF	TGTGCCAGCAGCGCCGTGGGCCGGAACACTGAAGCTTTCTTT
TRBD1	TRBJ2-3	few	TRBV6-9	CASSLTGAQQGTQYF	TGTGCCAGCAGTTTAACAGGGGCCCAGCAGGGTACGCAGTATTTT
TRBD1	TRBJ1-2	few	TRBV7-2	CATSTGGYNGYTF	TGTGCCACCAGCACAGGGGGATACAATGGCTACACCTTC
TRBD2	TRBJ2-1	.	TRBV9	CASTPSGRRDEQFF	TGTGCCAGCACTCCTAGCGGACGACGGGATGAGCAGTTCTTC
TRBD2	TRBJ2-3	.	TRBV9	CASSSGTSGSADTQYF	TGTGCCAGCAGCTCAGGGACTAGCGGGAGCGCAGATACGCAGTATTTT
.	TRBJ2-7	few	TRBV2	CASSLGGYEQYF	TGTGCCAGCAGTTTGGGGGGATACGAGCAGTACTTC
.	TRBJ2-7	.	TRBV6-6	CASSYSTAGLGEQYF	TGTGCCAGCAGTTACTCGACAGCCGGGCTTGGGGAGCAGTACTTC
TRBD1	TRBJ1-2	few	TRBV7-3	CASSPDRNYGYTF	TGTGCCAGCAGCCCGGACAGGAACTATGGCTACACCTTC
.	TRBJ2-5	few	TRBV30	CAWSRGGETQYF	TGTGCCTGGAGTAGGGGGGGGGAGACCCAGTACTTC
.	TRBJ2-1	.	TRBV9	CASSVGRGGPYNEQFF	TGTGCCAGCAGCGTAGGGCGGGGTGGGCCCTACAATGAGCAGTTCTTC
.	TRBJ2-3	many	TRBV11-2	CASSLGRQAYSTDTQYF	TGTGCCAGCAGCTTAGGTCGACAAGCGTATAGCACAGATACGCAGTATTTT
TRBD2	TRBJ2-7	.	TRBV6-6	CASSYRLAGDEQYF	TGTGCCAGCAGTTACAGGCTAGCGGGAGACGAGCAGTACTTC
.	TRBJ2-7	few	TRBV28	CASSFRTAGEQYF	TGTGCCAGCAGTTTCCGGACGGCGGGAGAGCAGTACTTC
.	TRBJ2-5	.	TRBV7-2	CASSLDRKTQYF	TGTGCCAGCAGCTTAGACAGAAAGACCCAGTACTTC
.	TRBJ1-1	few	TRBV7-8	CASSSTGNTEAFF	TGTGCCAGCAGCTCGACAGGGAACACTGAAGCTTTCTTT
.	TRBJ2-3	many	TRBV2	CASSGIADTQYF	TGTGCCAGCAGTGGCATCGCAGATACGCAGTATTTT
.	TRBJ2-2	few	TRBV7-3	CASSSGLAGELFF	TGTGCCAGCAGCTCGGGTCTAGCCGGGGAGCTGTTTTTT